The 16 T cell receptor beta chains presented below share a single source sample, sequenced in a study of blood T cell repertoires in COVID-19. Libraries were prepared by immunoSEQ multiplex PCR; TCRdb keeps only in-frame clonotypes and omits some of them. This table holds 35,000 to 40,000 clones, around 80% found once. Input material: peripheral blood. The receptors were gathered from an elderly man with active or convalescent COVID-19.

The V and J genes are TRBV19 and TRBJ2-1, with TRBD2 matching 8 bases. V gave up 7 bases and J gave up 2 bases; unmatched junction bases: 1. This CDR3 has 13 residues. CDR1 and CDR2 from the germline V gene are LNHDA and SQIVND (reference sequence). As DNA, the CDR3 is TGTGCCAGTACTAGCGGGCCCTACAATGAGCAGTTCTTC. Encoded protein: CASTSGPYNEQFF. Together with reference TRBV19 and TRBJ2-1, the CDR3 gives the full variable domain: DGGITQSPKYLFRKEGQNVTLSCEQNLNHDAMYWYRQDPGQGLRLIYYSQIVNDFQKGDIAEGYSVSREKKESFPLTVTSAQKNPTAFYLCASTSGPYNEQFFGPGTRLTVL.

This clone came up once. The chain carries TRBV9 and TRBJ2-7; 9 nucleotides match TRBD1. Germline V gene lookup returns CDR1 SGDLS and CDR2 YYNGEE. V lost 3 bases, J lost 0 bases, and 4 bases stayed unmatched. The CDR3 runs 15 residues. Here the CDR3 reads CASSGATGGSYEQYF. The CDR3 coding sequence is TGTGCCAGCAGCGGAGCGACAGGGGGCTCCTACGAGCAGTACTTC.

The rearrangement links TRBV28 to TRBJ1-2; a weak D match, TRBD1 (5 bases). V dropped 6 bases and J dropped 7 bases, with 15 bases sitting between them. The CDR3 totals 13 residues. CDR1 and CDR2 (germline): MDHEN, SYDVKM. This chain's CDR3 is CASSWATGGGYTF. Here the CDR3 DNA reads TGTGCCAGCAGCTGGGCCACCGGGGGTGGCTACACCTTC.

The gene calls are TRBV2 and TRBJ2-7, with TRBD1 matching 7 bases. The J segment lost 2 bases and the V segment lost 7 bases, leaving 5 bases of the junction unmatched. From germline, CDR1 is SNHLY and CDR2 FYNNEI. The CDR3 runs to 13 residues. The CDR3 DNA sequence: TGTGCCAGCACCGGGACAGCACCCTACGAGCAGTACTTC. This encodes CASTGTAPYEQYF.

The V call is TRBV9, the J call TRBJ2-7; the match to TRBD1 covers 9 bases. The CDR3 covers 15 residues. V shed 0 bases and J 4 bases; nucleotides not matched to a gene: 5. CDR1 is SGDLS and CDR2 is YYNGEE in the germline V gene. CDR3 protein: CASSVEGDRAYEQYF. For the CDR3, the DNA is TGTGCCAGCAGCGTAGAGGGGGACAGGGCGTACGAGCAGTACTTC. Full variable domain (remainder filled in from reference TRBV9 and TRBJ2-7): DSGVTQTPKHLITATGQRVTLRCSPRSGDLSVYWYQQSLDQGLQFLIQYYNGEERAKGNILERFSAQQFPDLHSELNLSSLELGDSALYFCASSVEGDRAYEQYFGPGTRLTVT.

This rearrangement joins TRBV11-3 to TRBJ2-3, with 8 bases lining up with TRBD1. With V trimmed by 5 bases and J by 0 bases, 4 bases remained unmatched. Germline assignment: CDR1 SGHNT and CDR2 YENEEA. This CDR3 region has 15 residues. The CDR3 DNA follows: TGTGCCAGCAGCCCGGGACAGGCCAGCACAGATACGCAGTATTTT. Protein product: CASSPGQASTDTQYF. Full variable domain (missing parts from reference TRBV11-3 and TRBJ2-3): EAGVVQSPRYKIIEKKQPVAFWCNPISGHNTLYWYLQNLGQGPELLIRYENEEAVDDSQLPKDRFSAERLKGVDSTLKIQPAELGDSAVYLCASSPGQASTDTQYFGPGTRLTVL.

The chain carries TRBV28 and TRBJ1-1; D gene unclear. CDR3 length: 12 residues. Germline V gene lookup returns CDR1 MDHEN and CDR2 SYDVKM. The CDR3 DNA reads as TGTGGCTCCGGGGTTTTGAACACTGAAGCTTTCTTT. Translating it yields CGSGVLNTEAFF. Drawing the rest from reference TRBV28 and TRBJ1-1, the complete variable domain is DVKVTQSSRYLVKRTGEKVFLECVQDMDHENMFWYRQDPGLGLRLIYFSYDVKMKEKGDIPEGYSVSREKKERFSLILESASTNQTSMYLCGSGVLNTEAFFGQGTRLTVV.

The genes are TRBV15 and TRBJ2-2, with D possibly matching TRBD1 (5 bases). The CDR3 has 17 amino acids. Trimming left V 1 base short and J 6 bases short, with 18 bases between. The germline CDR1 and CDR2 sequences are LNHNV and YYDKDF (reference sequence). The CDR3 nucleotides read TGTGCCACCAGCAGAGCTTGGGCAGGGCGGTCATCCGGGGAGCTGTTTTTT. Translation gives CATSRAWAGRSSGELFF.

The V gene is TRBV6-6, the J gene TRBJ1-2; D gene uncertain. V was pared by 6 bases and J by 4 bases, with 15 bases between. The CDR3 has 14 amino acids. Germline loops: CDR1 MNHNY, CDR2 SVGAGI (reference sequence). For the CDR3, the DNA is TGTGCCAGCAGGCGTCTGAATGCAGGCTATGGCTACACCTTC. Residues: CASRRLNAGYGYTF.

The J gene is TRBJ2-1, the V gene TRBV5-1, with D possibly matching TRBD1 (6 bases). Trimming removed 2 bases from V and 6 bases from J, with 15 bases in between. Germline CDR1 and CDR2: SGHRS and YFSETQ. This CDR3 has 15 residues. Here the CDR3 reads CASSLGGSTANEQFF. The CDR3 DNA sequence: TGCGCCAGCAGCTTAGGGGGAAGCACCGCCAATGAGCAGTTCTTC.

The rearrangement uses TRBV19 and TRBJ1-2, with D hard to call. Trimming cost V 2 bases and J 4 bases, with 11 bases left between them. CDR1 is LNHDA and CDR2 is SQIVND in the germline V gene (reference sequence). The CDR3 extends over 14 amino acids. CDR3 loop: CASSIRTDFYGYTF. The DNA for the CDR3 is TGTGCCAGTAGTATACGCACAGATTTCTATGGCTACACCTTC.

CDR3 in amino acids: CASSYSRGGGNTIYF. The CDR3 DNA reads as TGTGCCAGCAGTTACTCGAGAGGGGGCGGAAACACCATATATTTT. This sequence joins TRBV6-6 and TRBJ1-3, with 7 bases fitting TRBD1. The CDR3 consists of 15 residues. J gave up 4 bases and V 0 bases, and 3 bases lay outside the gene matches. The germline V gene has CDR1 MNHNY and CDR2 SVGAGI (reference sequence).

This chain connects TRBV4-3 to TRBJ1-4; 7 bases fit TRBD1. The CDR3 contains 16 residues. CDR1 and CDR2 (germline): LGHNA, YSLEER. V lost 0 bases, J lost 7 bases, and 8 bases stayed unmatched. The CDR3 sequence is CASSQERTQGGEKLFF. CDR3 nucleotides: TGCGCCAGCAGCCAAGAACGGACGCAGGGGGGTGAAAAACTGTTTTTT.

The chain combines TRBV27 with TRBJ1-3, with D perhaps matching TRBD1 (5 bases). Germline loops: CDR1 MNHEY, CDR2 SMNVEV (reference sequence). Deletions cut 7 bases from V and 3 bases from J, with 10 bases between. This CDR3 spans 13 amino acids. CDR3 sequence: CASKAGLGNTIYF. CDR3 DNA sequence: TGTGCCAGCAAGGCAGGGCTTGGAAACACCATATATTTT.

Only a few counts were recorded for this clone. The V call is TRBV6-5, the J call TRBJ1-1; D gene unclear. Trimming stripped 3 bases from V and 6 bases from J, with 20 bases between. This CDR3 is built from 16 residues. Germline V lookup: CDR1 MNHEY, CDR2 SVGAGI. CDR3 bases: TGTGCCAGCAGTTATAGGAGCGGGGTCAAGGGCGCTGAAGCTTTCTTT. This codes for CASSYRSGVKGAEAFF.

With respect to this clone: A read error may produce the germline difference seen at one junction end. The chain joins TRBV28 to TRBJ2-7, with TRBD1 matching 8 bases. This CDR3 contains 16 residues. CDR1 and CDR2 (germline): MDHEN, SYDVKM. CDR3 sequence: CASSSPHRGNFYEQYF. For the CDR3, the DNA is TGTGCCAGTAGTTCTCCCCACAGGGGGAACTTCTACGAGCAGTACTTC.